This T cell receptor (beta chain) stems from a study of shared T cell receptors in the human thymus. From germline, CDR1 is SGHKS and CDR2 YYEKEE (reference sequence). This CDR3 spans 14 amino acids. Between the trimmed V and J ends, which lost 3 bases and 6 bases, there was a span of 14 bases. Libraries were prepared by immunoSEQ multiplex PCR; TCRdb keeps only in-frame clonotypes and omits some of them. The table records roughly 410,000 clones, 85% to 95% of them present only once. The sequencing input was thymocytes. V and J are TRBV5-5 and TRBJ2-3; possibly TRBD2 for D (6 bases). This TCR was sampled from a human donor. The CDR3 sequence is CASSSFGRGDTQYF. The CDR3 DNA reads as TGTGCCAGCAGCTCCTTCGGCCGGGGGGATACGCAGTATTTT.